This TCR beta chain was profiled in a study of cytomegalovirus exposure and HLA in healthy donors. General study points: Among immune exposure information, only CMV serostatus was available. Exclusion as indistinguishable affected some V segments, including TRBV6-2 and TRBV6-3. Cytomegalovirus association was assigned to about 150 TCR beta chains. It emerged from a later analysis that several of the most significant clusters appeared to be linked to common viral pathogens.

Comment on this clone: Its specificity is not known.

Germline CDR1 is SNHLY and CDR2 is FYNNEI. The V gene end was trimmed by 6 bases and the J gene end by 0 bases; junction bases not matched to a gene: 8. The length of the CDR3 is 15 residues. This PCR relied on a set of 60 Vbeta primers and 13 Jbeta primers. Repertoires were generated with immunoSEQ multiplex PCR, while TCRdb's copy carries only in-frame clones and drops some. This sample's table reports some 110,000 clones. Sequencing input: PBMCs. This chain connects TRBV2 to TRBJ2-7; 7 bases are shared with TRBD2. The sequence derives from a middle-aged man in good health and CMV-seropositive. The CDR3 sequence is CASSPSGKSSYEQYF. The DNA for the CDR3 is TGTGCCAGCAGCCCCAGCGGGAAAAGCTCCTACGAGCAGTACTTC.